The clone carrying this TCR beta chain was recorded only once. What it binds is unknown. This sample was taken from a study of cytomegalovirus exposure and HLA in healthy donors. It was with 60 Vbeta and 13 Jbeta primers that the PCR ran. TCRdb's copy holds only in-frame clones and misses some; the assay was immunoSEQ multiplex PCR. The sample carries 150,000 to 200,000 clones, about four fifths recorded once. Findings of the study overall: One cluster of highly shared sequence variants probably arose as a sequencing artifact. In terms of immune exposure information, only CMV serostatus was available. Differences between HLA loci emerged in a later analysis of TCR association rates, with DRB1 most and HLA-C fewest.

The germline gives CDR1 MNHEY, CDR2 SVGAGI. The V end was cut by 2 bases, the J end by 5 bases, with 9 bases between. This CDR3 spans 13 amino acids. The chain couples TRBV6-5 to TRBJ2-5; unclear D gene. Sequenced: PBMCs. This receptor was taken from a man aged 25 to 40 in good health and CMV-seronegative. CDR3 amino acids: CASSYLEWETQYF. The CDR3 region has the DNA TGTGCCAGCAGTTACCTCGAGTGGGAGACCCAGTACTTC.